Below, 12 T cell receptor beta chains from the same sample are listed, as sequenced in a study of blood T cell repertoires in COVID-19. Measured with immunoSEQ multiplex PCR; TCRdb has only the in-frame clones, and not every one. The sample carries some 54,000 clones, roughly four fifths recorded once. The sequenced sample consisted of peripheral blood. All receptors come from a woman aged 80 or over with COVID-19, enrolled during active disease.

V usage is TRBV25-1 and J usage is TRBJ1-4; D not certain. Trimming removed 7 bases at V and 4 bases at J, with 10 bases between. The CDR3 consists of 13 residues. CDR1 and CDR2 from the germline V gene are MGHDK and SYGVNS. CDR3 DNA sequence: TGTGCCAGCACCGGGGTCCTTAATGAAAAACTGTTTTTT. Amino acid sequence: CASTGVLNEKLFF. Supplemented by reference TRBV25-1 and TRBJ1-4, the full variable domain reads EADIYQTPRYLVIGTGKKITLECSQTMGHDKMYWYQQDPGMELHLIHYSYGVNSTEKGDLSSESTVSRIRTEHFPLTLESARPSHTSQYLCASTGVLNEKLFFGSGTQLSVL.

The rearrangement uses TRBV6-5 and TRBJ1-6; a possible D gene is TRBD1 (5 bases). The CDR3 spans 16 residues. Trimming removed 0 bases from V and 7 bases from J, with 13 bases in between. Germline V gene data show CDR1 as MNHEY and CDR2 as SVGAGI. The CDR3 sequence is CASSYSNSGLNSPLHF. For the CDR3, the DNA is TGTGCCAGCAGTTACTCGAATTCAGGGTTAAATTCACCCCTCCACTTT.

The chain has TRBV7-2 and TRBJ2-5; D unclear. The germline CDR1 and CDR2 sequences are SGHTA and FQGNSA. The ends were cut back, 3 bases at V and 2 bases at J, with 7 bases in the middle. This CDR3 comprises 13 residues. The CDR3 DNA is TGTGCCAGCAGCTTGAGTTTTCAAGAGACCCAGTACTTC. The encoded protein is CASSLSFQETQYF. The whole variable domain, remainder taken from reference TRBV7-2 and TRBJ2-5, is GAGVSQSPSNKVTEKGKDVELRCDPISGHTALYWYRQSLGQGLEFLIYFQGNSAPDKSGLPSDRFSAERTGGSVSTLTIQRTQQEDSAVYLCASSLSFQETQYFGPGTRLLVL.

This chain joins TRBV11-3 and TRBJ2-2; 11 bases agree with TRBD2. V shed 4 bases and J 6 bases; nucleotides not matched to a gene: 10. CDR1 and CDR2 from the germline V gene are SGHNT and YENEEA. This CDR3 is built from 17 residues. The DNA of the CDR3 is TGTGCCAGCAGCTCATTCGGAACTAGCGGGAGCGCCGGGGAGCTGTTTTTT. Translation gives CASSSFGTSGSAGELFF.

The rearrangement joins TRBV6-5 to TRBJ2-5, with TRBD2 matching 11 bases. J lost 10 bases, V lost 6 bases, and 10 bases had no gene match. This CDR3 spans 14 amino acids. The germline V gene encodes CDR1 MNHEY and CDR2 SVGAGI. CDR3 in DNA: TGTGCCAGCAGCTCCCCAGGACTAGCGGGCCTCCAGTACTTC. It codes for CASSSPGLAGLQYF.

The CDR3 loop reads CASSLDGTSGRNTQYF. The CDR3 DNA follows: TGTGCCAGCAGCTTAGACGGGACTAGCGGGAGGAATACGCAGTATTTT. The rearrangement joins TRBV11-2 to TRBJ2-3, with 15 bases that match TRBD2. The V gene end was trimmed by 0 bases and the J gene end by 7 bases; junction bases not matched to a gene: 2. The germline V gene has CDR1 SGHAT and CDR2 FQNNGV. There are 16 residues in the CDR3.

The CDR3 sequence: CASRTGLLTTNEKLFF. CDR3 in DNA: TGTGCCAGCCGGACTGGGTTATTAACAACTAATGAAAAACTGTTTTTT. The gene calls are TRBV2 and TRBJ1-4; D unclear. Trimming took 8 bases from V and 0 from J, leaving 16 bases between them. Germline V gives CDR1 SNHLY, CDR2 FYNNEI. This CDR3 has 16 residues.

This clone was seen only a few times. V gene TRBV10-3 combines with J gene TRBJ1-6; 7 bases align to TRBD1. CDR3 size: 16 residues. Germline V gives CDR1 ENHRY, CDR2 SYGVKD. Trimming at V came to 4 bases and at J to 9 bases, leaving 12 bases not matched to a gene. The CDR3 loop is CAISGGTVLGGSPLHF. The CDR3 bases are TGTGCCATCAGTGGGGGGACAGTCCTAGGCGGTTCACCCCTCCACTTT.

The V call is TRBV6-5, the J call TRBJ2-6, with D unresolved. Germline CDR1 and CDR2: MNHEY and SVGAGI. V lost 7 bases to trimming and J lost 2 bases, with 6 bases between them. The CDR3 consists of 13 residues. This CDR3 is CASITPGANVLTF. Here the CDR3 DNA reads TGTGCCAGCATAACACCTGGGGCCAACGTCCTGACTTTC.

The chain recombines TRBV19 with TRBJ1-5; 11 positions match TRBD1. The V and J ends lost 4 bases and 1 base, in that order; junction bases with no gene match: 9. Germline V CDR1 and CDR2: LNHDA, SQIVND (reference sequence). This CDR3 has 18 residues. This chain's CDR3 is CASSRADRGRRSNQPQHF. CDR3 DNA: TGTGCCAGTAGTAGGGCGGACAGGGGGCGACGGAGCAATCAGCCCCAGCATTTT.

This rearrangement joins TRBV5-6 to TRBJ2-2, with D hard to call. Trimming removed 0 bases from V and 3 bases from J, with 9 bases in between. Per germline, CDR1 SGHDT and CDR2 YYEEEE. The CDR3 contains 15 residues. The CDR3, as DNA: TGTGCCAGCAGCTTGGGCTACCAATACACCGGGGAGCTGTTTTTT. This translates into CASSLGYQYTGELFF.

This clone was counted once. Here the CDR3 reads CASSSTIQGQETQYF. The CDR3 bases are TGTGCCAGCAGCTCAACAATACAGGGGCAAGAGACCCAGTACTTC. This chain connects TRBV5-6 to TRBJ2-5, with 7 bases aligning to TRBD1. The CDR3 sequence is 15 residues long. Per germline, CDR1 SGHDT and CDR2 YYEEEE. V shed 3 bases, J shed 2 bases, and the junction held 7 bases outside the gene matches.